These 31 T cell receptor beta chains were sequenced from one sample in a study of blood T cells in healthy people across ages. A J-beta primer mix and a sample-barcoded 5' primer were used in a second PCR of about 7 to 12 cycles. TCRdb used MiXCR to reprocess the 5' RACE reads, holding one entry per CDR3 protein. This table has about 1.8 million distinct CDR3 sequences, around half appearing once. The sequencing sample was made of blood. These receptors were collected from a woman between 35 and 50 years old in good health.

The CDR3 sequence is CASRGRTKSYNEQFF. For the CDR3, the DNA is TGCGCCAGCAGGGGCCGGACTAAATCCTACAATGAGCAGTTCTTC. The rearrangement links TRBV10-2 to TRBJ2-1; a possible D gene is TRBD2 (6 bases). The germline V and J ends were trimmed by 6 bases and 1 base, with 13 bases remaining between them. Germline V gene lookup returns CDR1 WSHSY and CDR2 SAAADI. The CDR3 is 15 amino acids.

The chain employs TRBV28 and TRBJ2-7, with 15 bases that match TRBD2. The CDR3 runs to 18 residues. Germline V gene lookup returns CDR1 MDHEN and CDR2 SYDVKM. V lost 7 bases and J lost 0; bases outside the gene matches: 10. Here the CDR3 DNA reads TGTGCCAGCACCCCAGGGGGACTAGCGGGGGGCCACTCCTACGAGCAGTACTTC. Protein product: CASTPGGLAGGHSYEQYF.

The chain couples TRBV7-9 to TRBJ1-4; 10 bases are a match to TRBD1. CDR3 length equals 15 residues. From germline, CDR1 is SEHNR and CDR2 FQNEAQ (reference sequence). J was trimmed by 8 bases and V by 5 bases; bases with no gene match: 8. The DNA of the CDR3 is TGTGCCAGCAGCCCCGGACAGGGGGAGAAGGAAAAACTGTTTTTT. This encodes CASSPGQGEKEKLFF.

The chain employs TRBV20-1 and TRBJ1-2; no definite D call. Germline loops: CDR1 DFQATT, CDR2 SNEGSKA (reference sequence). The CDR3 is 15 residues long. V was shortened by 0 bases and J by 4 bases, with 15 bases between the two germline ends. The chain's CDR3 is CSARESVGSGYGYTF. The CDR3 DNA is TGCAGTGCTAGAGAGTCGGTGGGGTCTGGCTATGGCTACACCTTC.

V usage is TRBV4-1 and J usage is TRBJ2-1, with 12 bases matching TRBD2. CDR1 and CDR2 from the germline V gene are MGHRA and YSYEKL. The CDR3 has 16 amino acids. With V trimmed by 1 base and J by 5 bases, 3 bases remained unmatched. The CDR3 region is CASSQGASGGDNEQFF. As DNA, the CDR3 is TGCGCCAGCAGCCAAGGTGCTAGCGGGGGGGACAATGAGCAGTTCTTC.

The chain recombines TRBV5-1 with TRBJ2-7, with D possibly matching TRBD1 (5 bases). CDR1 SGHRS and CDR2 YFSETQ come from the germline V gene. The germline V and J ends were trimmed by 5 bases and 2 bases, with 14 bases remaining between them. The CDR3 has 14 residues. The CDR3, as DNA: TGCGCCAGCAGTATTCAGGGCGGCACCTACGAGCAGTACTTC. It translates to CASSIQGGTYEQYF. The variable domain in full, completed from reference TRBV5-1 and TRBJ2-7, reads KAGVTQTPRYLIKTRGQQVTLSCSPISGHRSVSWYQQTPGQGLQFLFEYFSETQRNKGNFPGRFSGRQFSNSRSEMNVSTLELGDSALYLCASSIQGGTYEQYFGPGTRLTVT.

Only one count was recorded for this clonotype. The rearrangement joins TRBV28 to TRBJ2-1, with 10 bases identical to TRBD2. This CDR3 spans 16 amino acids. Germline V gene lookup returns CDR1 MDHEN and CDR2 SYDVKM. Trimming took 6 bases from V and 8 from J; bases not matched to a gene: 13. CDR3 residues: CASSPKRGGPGDEQFF. CDR3 coding DNA: TGTGCCAGCAGCCCAAAGCGGGGGGGCCCTGGGGATGAGCAGTTCTTC.

The genes are TRBV6-2 or TRBV6-3 and TRBJ2-2, with D hard to call. V lost 3 bases to trimming and J lost 5 bases, with 13 bases between them. Germline assignment: CDR1 MNHEY and CDR2 SVGEGT. This CDR3 has 15 amino acids. The CDR3 reads CASSYEGMRTGELFF. DNA of the CDR3: TGTGCCAGCAGTTATGAAGGGATGAGGACCGGGGAGCTGTTTTTT.

The chain is built from TRBV12-3 or TRBV12-4 and TRBJ2-1; 11 bases fit TRBD2. CDR3 length: 15 residues. The ends lost 3 bases at V and 11 bases at J; junction bases unmatched: 9. The CDR3, as DNA: TGTGCCAGCAGTTTGGAAATAGCGGGGGGGCTAAAGCAGTTCTTC. Translating gives CASSLEIAGGLKQFF.

The chain couples TRBV20-1 to TRBJ2-1, with D possibly being TRBD2 (5 bases). The CDR3 totals 14 residues. Germline V CDR1 and CDR2: DFQATT, SNEGSKA (reference sequence). Trimming removed 5 bases from V and 0 bases from J, with 11 bases in between. In nucleotides, the CDR3 is TGCAGTGCTCAAACAGCGGACTCCTACAATGAGCAGTTCTTC. This encodes CSAQTADSYNEQFF.

The chain has TRBV5-1 and TRBJ1-4; possibly TRBD1 for D (6 bases). Per the germline V gene, CDR1 is SGHRS and CDR2 is YFSETQ. The CDR3 loop spans 15 amino acids. The V end lost 3 bases, the J end lost 4 bases, and 13 bases lay between the germline ends. The CDR3 region is CASSSSRGRNEKLFF. For the CDR3, the DNA is TGCGCCAGCAGCTCGTCCAGGGGACGTAATGAAAAACTGTTTTTT.

The genes are TRBV4-2 and TRBJ2-5; TRBD1 or TRBD2 may be the D gene (6 bases each). V lost 0 bases, J lost 5 bases, and 16 bases lay in between. The CDR3 is made up of 16 amino acids. CDR1 is LGHNA and CDR2 is YNFKEQ in the germline V gene. This chain's CDR3 is CASSQDKGQGRETQYF. CDR3 coding DNA: TGTGCCAGCAGCCAAGATAAAGGGCAGGGGAGGGAGACCCAGTACTTC.

The V call is TRBV2, the J call TRBJ1-4; D gene ambiguous. CDR1 SNHLY and CDR2 FYNNEI come from the germline V gene. This CDR3 spans 11 amino acids. Between the trimmed V and J ends, which lost 2 bases and 11 bases, there was a span of 6 bases. The CDR3 DNA is TGTGCCAGCAGTGAAAGAAGTAAACTGTTTTTT. Translation: CASSERSKLFF. The variable domain in full, completed from reference TRBV2 and TRBJ1-4, reads EPEVTQTPSHQVTQMGQEVILRCVPISNHLYFYWYRQILGQKVEFLVSFYNNEISEKSEIFDDQFSVERPDGSNFTLKIRSTKLEDSAMYFCASSERSKLFFGSGTQLSVL.

V is TRBV27 and J is TRBJ1-6; D might be TRBD1 (6 bases). Germline lookup yields CDR1 MNHEY and CDR2 SMNVEV (reference sequence). The CDR3 is 15 residues long. V gave up 7 bases and J gave up 8 bases, with 18 bases separating them. The CDR3 DNA follows: TGTGCCAGCACCCCGGGACACACGAGGTATTCACCCCTCCACTTT. Its translation is CASTPGHTRYSPLHF.

The chain carries TRBV20-1 and TRBJ2-3; the D gene is possibly TRBD1 (5 bases). This CDR3 comprises 14 residues. With 0 bases removed from V and 6 bases from J, the gap between germline ends came to 13 bases. Per germline, CDR1 DFQATT and CDR2 SNEGSKA (reference sequence). CDR3 DNA: TGCAGTGCTAGAGATGCGGCCAGGGTGGATACGCAGTATTTT. It is translated as CSARDAARVDTQYF.

This clonotype showed up just a few times. This chain connects TRBV7-2 to TRBJ2-1; 11 positions agree with TRBD2. J was trimmed by 6 bases and V by 5 bases; bases with no gene match: 6. Germline V gene sequence: CDR1 SGHTA, CDR2 FQGNSA. The CDR3 extends over 15 amino acids. The chain's CDR3 is CASSPLAGGINEQFF. Written as DNA, the CDR3 is TGTGCCAGCAGCCCCCTAGCGGGGGGTATCAATGAGCAGTTCTTC.

In this sample, this clonotype turned up once. The germline gene is not matched at one end of the junction; a read error may be the cause. The rearrangement links TRBV20-1 to TRBJ2-3; D is tentatively TRBD1 or TRBD2 (7 bases each). Germline V gene lookup returns CDR1 DFQATT and CDR2 SNEGSKA (reference sequence). The length of the CDR3 is 16 residues. CDR3 sequence: CSARPEGRGGPDTRYF. In DNA form, the CDR3 reads TGCAGTGCTAGACCCGAAGGCAGGGGGGGCCCAGATACGCGGTATTTT.

The chain is built from TRBV9 and TRBJ2-7; 9 bases are a match to TRBD1. CDR1 is SGDLS, CDR2 YYNGEE, per germline. CDR3 length: 15 amino acids. J gave up 5 bases and V 3 bases, and 9 bases lay outside the gene matches. The CDR3 loop reads CASSAGGQGGDEQYF. The CDR3 nucleotides are TGTGCCAGCAGCGCGGGGGGACAGGGAGGCGACGAGCAGTACTTC.

This clonotype was detected ten times or more. This chain links TRBV7-2 with TRBJ2-5; D not resolved. V gave up 1 base and J gave up 3 bases, with 3 bases separating them. The V gene's germline CDR1 is SGHTA and CDR2 FQGNSA. This CDR3 comprises 12 residues. The CDR3: CASSLVKETQYF. In nucleotides, the CDR3 is TGTGCCAGCAGCTTAGTAAAAGAGACCCAGTACTTC. The entire variable domain, with the rest obtained from reference TRBV7-2 and TRBJ2-5, is as follows: GAGVSQSPSNKVTEKGKDVELRCDPISGHTALYWYRQSLGQGLEFLIYFQGNSAPDKSGLPSDRFSAERTGGSVSTLTIQRTQQEDSAVYLCASSLVKETQYFGPGTRLLVL.

The chain couples TRBV7-9 to TRBJ2-7, with D perhaps matching TRBD2 (5 bases). There are 13 residues in the CDR3. In germline, CDR1 is SEHNR, CDR2 FQNEAQ (reference sequence). The V end was cut by 5 bases, the J end by 4 bases, with 12 bases between. CDR3 sequence reads: CASSTTEDYEQYF. CDR3 coding DNA: TGTGCCAGCAGCACCACGGAGGATTACGAGCAGTACTTC.

This clonotype was seen a single time. The CDR3 region has the DNA TGTGCCAGCAGTTACGGGCCTCCGGGACACCGATACAATGAGCAGTTCTTC. This sequence encodes CASSYGPPGHRYNEQFF. This chain links TRBV6-6 with TRBJ2-1, with TRBD1 as a possible D gene (6 bases). Between the trimmed V and J ends, which lost 2 bases and 4 bases, there was a span of 18 bases. The germline V gene encodes CDR1 MNHNY and CDR2 SVGAGI (reference sequence). CDR3 length: 17 residues.

The chain combines TRBV25-1 with TRBJ1-1; 7 positions agree with TRBD1. Germline-derived CDR1 and CDR2 are MGHDK and SYGVNS. V lost 4 bases, J lost 5 bases, and 7 bases stayed unmatched. This CDR3 comprises 14 residues. The CDR3 bases are TGTGCCAGCAGTGTCGTTACAGGGGTAACTGAAGCTTTCTTT. Amino acids: CASSVVTGVTEAFF.

The table lists this clonotype with a few counts. The chain has TRBV7-9 and TRBJ2-1; TRBD2 aligns across 8 bases. Germline V CDR1 and CDR2: SEHNR, FQNEAQ (reference sequence). The CDR3 runs 15 residues. With V trimmed by 4 bases and J by 5 bases, 7 bases remained unmatched. CDR3 nucleotides: TGTGCCAGCAGCTCGCCCGGGCGGGGGGACAATGAGCAGTTCTTC. Protein sequence: CASSSPGRGDNEQFF.

The table lists this clonotype with a count of one. V and J are TRBV21-1 and TRBJ2-5; TRBD2, as called in the table, went unchecked against the DNA. TRBV21-1 is deemed a pseudogene. CDR3 length: 18 amino acids. Here the CDR3 reads CASSKAGRSPYCEETQYF. CDR3 DNA: TGTGCCAGCAGCAAAGCCGGCAGGAGCCCTTACTGCGAAGAGACCCAGTACTTC.

This chain joins TRBV7-9 and TRBJ1-1; a weak D match, TRBD1 (5 bases). The CDR3 sequence is 16 residues long. Trimming took off 5 bases at V and 0 bases at J, with 16 bases between the two ends. The germline gives CDR1 SEHNR, CDR2 FQNEAQ (reference sequence). The CDR3 here is CASSREGEPMNTEAFF. CDR3 in DNA: TGTGCCAGCAGCCGAGAAGGGGAACCAATGAACACTGAAGCTTTCTTT.

The V gene is TRBV5-6, the J gene TRBJ1-5; no definite D call. Germline CDR1 reads SGHDT; CDR2 reads YYEEEE. This CDR3 spans 14 amino acids. Between the trimmed V and J ends, which lost 2 bases and 3 bases, there was a span of 9 bases. The CDR3 DNA sequence: TGTGCCAGCAGCTTCGGAGGGCACAATCAGCCCCAGCATTTT. This sequence encodes CASSFGGHNQPQHF.

The chain couples TRBV15 to TRBJ2-1; TRBD2 matches at 10 bases. V shed 0 bases, J shed 7 bases, and the junction held 15 bases outside the gene matches. CDR1 and CDR2 from the germline V gene are LNHNV and YYDKDF (reference sequence). CDR3 length equals 19 residues. This CDR3 reads CATSRDRQSSGGRRNEQFF. CDR3 sequence (DNA): TGTGCCACCAGCAGAGATCGTCAGTCTAGCGGGGGCCGACGGAATGAGCAGTTCTTC.

V usage is TRBV16 and J usage is TRBJ2-4, with 7 positions matching TRBD1. This CDR3 region has 13 residues. Germline V CDR1 and CDR2: KGHSY, FQNENV. Unmatched junction bases numbered 4, after V lost 0 bases and J lost 11 bases. This chain's CDR3 is CASSQSRDSFQYF. The CDR3 DNA reads TGTGCCAGCAGCCAATCACGGGACAGTTTTCAGTACTTC.

The gene calls are TRBV20-1 and TRBJ1-2; D uncertain. Germline V gene data show CDR1 as DFQATT and CDR2 as SNEGSKA (reference sequence). V lost 0 bases and J lost 8, with 4 bases in between. This CDR3 comprises 10 residues. Here the CDR3 reads CSARDQGYTF. For the CDR3, the DNA is TGCAGTGCTAGAGACCAAGGCTACACCTTC.

This chain connects TRBV5-5 to TRBJ1-2; D may be TRBD1 (6 bases). Trimming left V 6 bases short and J 4 bases short, with 19 bases between. CDR1 SGHKS and CDR2 YYEKEE come from the germline V gene (reference sequence). This CDR3 contains 15 residues. The CDR3 nucleotides are TGTGCCAGCATCCCCGCACCACAGGGTAGCTATGGCTACACCTTC. Amino acids: CASIPAPQGSYGYTF. The entire variable domain, with the rest obtained from reference TRBV5-5 and TRBJ1-2, is as follows: DAGVTQSPTHLIKTRGQQVTLRCSPISGHKSVSWYQQVLGQGPQFIFQYYEKEERGRGNFPDRFSARQFPNYSSELNVNALLLGDSALYLCASIPAPQGSYGYTFGSGTRLTVV.

The chain couples TRBV5-6 to TRBJ2-4; 10 bases fit TRBD1. Germline trimming cut 4 bases from V and 0 bases from J; bases unmatched to any gene: 4. The CDR3 is 16 residues long. CDR1 and CDR2 from the germline V gene are SGHDT and YYEEEE. CDR3: CASSTRQGAAKNIQYF. CDR3 DNA sequence: TGTGCCAGCAGCACAAGACAGGGGGCAGCCAAAAACATTCAGTACTTC.